Here is one T cell receptor beta chain with its context. No antigen is known for it. The source of the sample is a study of PD-L1 blockade in urothelial cancer. TCRdb keeps only in-frame clones here, not all; method: immunoSEQ multiplex PCR. Of about 130,000 clones listed, approximately 84% are singletons. With V trimmed by 0 bases and J by 12 bases, 9 bases remained unmatched. Germline CDR1 is MGHDK and CDR2 is SYGVNS. The CDR3 runs 15 residues. Study-level points and caveats: The study found that durable-benefit patients expanded tumor-associated blood clones more at 3 weeks.

Noted time point: pretreatment peripheral blood. The sequencing used PBMCs, collected around atezolizumab (anti-PD-L1) treatment. This sequence originates from a man aged 50-60 years with urothelial cancer. The chain links TRBV25-1 to TRBJ1-4; TRBD1 matches at 8 bases. DNA for the CDR3: TGTGCCAGCAGTGAATATGGAGGACAGGGTGACGAACTGTTTTTT. Its protein product is CASSEYGGQGDELFF.